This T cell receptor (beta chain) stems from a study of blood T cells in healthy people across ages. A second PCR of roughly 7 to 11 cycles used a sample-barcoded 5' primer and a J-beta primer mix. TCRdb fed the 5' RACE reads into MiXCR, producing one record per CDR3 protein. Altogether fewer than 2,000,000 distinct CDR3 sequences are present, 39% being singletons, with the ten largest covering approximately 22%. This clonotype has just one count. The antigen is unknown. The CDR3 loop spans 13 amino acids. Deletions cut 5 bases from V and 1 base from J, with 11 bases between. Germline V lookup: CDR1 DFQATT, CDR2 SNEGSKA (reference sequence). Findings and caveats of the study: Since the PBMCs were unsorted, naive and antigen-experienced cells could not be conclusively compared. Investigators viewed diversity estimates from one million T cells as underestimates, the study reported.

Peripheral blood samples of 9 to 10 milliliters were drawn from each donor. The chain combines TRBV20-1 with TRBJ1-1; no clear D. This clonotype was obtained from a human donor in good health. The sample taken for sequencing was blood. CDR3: CSAGLHANTEAFF. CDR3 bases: TGCAGTGCTGGGTTACACGCGAACACTGAAGCTTTCTTT.